This T cell receptor beta chain was recorded in a study of OX40 agonist ivuxolimab in advanced cancers. For the study at large: Anti-PD-1, anti-PD-L1 or anti-CTLA-4 therapy given earlier was allowed, and roughly 38% had some. In three patients, partial responses were observed, one with hepatocellular carcinoma and two with cutaneous melanoma.

To note about this clone: Its antigen is not known.

TCRdb's copy holds only in-frame clones and misses some; the assay was immunoSEQ multiplex PCR. The sample contains tens of thousands of clones, 80% to 90% of which appear only once. Study conclusions and caveats: Some of the lowest clonal expansion was seen in partial responders at 0.1-3.0 mg/kg.

The receptor's source is an adult with an advanced solid tumor such as melanoma, head and neck, liver or kidney cancer. The sample consisted of CD4+ or CD8+ T cells sorted from blood, taken in a trial of the OX40 agonist ivuxolimab.

CDR3 DNA sequence: TGCGCCAGCAGCAACCGACCTACCCCCCCCTACAATGAGCAGTTCTTC. Protein: CASSNRPTPPYNEQFF. The rearrangement links TRBV5-1 to TRBJ2-1, with no clear D. This CDR3 spans 16 amino acids. CDR1 is SGHRS, CDR2 YFSETQ, per germline. Trimming stripped 4 bases from V and 2 bases from J, with 16 bases between.